Described below is a single T cell receptor beta chain sequence and its context. The antigen is undetermined. There are 17 residues in the CDR3. The germline V gene has CDR1 LGHNT and CDR2 FRNRAP. V trimming: 2 bases; J trimming: 0 bases; junction bases outside the gene matches: 7. The sample belongs to a study of a mutant IDH1 vaccine in newly diagnosed glioma. In the study overall: Visits V12 and V13 fell at weeks 35 and 47, respectively.

Measured with immunoSEQ multiplex PCR; TCRdb has only the in-frame clones, and not every one. The repertoire holds roughly 60,000 clones, with 81% as singletons. The time point denotes: week 35, safety follow-up. Vaccine doses each comprised 300 ug of mutant IDH1 20-mer peptide, with topical imiquimod. Points from the study as a whole: The study observed vaccine-induced immune responses in 93.3% of patients.

The specimen comprised PBMCs, sampled from a glioma patient whose treatment included an IDH1 peptide vaccine. The TCR was taken from a man aged 40-50 years with glioma. The chain has TRBV12-5 and TRBJ1-1; the match to TRBD1 covers 9 bases. The CDR3 nucleotides are TGTGCTAGTGGTTTGTTCCCAGACAGGGGGATGAACACTGAAGCTTTCTTT. This gives the protein CASGLFPDRGMNTEAFF.